This is a list of T cell receptor beta chains from one sample in a study of blood T cell repertoires in COVID-19. Profiling relied on immunoSEQ multiplex PCR, and the TCRdb table lists in-frame clones only, not all of them. The sample includes 120,000 or so clones, more than 60% of them seen just once. Sequencing was done on a sample of peripheral blood. The receptors were gathered from a woman between 65 and 79 years old with acute or convalescent COVID-19. Each CDR3 is given with its conserved first and last residue. A D gene is named only where the DNA matches it firmly. Clone size is given for some rows only: seen once, a few or many times, or a class if the clone is expanded.

D gene	V gene	clone size	J gene	CDR3 protein
TRBD2	TRBV5-1	.	TRBJ2-2	CASTLGGGNTGELFF
.	TRBV5-1	.	TRBJ1-6	CASSLGPVANSPLHF
.	TRBV28	.	TRBJ2-4	CASSDFRIQYF
.	TRBV9	few	.	CASSVAIVATQYF
TRBD2	TRBV9	many	TRBJ2-3	CASSVSGRMMDTQYF
TRBD2	TRBV18	.	TRBJ2-1	CASSPFGGSNEQFF
TRBD1	TRBV10-3	.	TRBJ2-1	CAISEGTATSSYNEQFF
.	TRBV7-9	.	TRBJ2-3	CASSPRLTGRDTQYF
TRBD2	TRBV2	once	TRBJ2-7	CASSGGSGRPGAYEQYF
.	TRBV19	.	TRBJ1-5	CASGEPQHF
.	TRBV3-1/TRBV3-2	.	TRBJ1-1	CASSYRGSETFF
.	TRBV5-5	few	TRBJ2-7	CASSLAREPYEQYF
TRBD1	TRBV28	few	TRBJ1-2	CASGSTGGHGYTF
.	TRBV18	.	TRBJ1-2	CASSPATVNYGYTF
.	TRBV3-1/TRBV3-2	.	TRBJ2-6	CASDSGANVLTF
.	TRBV7-9	.	TRBJ1-3	CASSLARRTSGNTIYF
TRBD1	TRBV27	.	TRBJ2-7	CASSLGTGSYEQYF
TRBD1	TRBV6-5	.	TRBJ2-5	CASSYKWGQGEETQYF
TRBD1	TRBV5-8	.	TRBJ1-1	CASSLTGQGGTEAFF
.	TRBV3-1/TRBV3-2	.	TRBJ2-7	CASSLDLAIGSKQYF
TRBD1	TRBV29-1	.	TRBJ2-2	CSVRGTGRDTGELFF
.	TRBV10-3	.	TRBJ2-2	CASGEGTGELFF
.	TRBV3-1/TRBV3-2	.	TRBJ1-1	CASSQDMSDSEYDTEAFF
.	TRBV5-1	.	TRBJ2-7	CASSPTVARTYEQYF
.	TRBV21-1	once	TRBJ2-4	CATVRGKGTGTF
TRBD1	TRBV4-1	.	TRBJ1-1	CASSLRPGTGMTEAFF